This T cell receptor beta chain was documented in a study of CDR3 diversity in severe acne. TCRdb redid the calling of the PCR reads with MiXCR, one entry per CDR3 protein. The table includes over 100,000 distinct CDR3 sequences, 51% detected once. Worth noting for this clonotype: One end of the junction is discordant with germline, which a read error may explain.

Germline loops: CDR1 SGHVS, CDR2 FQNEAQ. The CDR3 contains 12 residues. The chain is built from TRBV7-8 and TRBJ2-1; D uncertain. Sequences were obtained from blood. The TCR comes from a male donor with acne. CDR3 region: CASSLGQNERFF. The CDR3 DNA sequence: TGTGCCAGCAGTTTAGGGCAAAATGAGCGGTTCTTC.